This TCR beta chain was documented in a study of sequential checkpoint blockade in melanoma. Repertoires were generated with immunoSEQ multiplex PCR, while TCRdb's copy carries only in-frame clones and drops some. The table includes around 18,000 clones, roughly 70% detected once. The treatment: randomized to nivolumab then ipilimumab (arm A) or the reverse (arm B). The germline V gene has CDR1 PRHDT and CDR2 FYEKMQ (reference sequence). The CDR3 loop spans 14 amino acids. V was clipped by 0 bases and J by 5 bases; unmatched bases: 4. The source is a human donor with melanoma. The genes are TRBV13 and TRBJ2-7, with 7 bases aligning to TRBD2. The sequenced sample was CD8+ T cells sorted from blood (inferred from file names), obtained from a patient given nivolumab and ipilimumab in sequence. This CDR3 is CASSLGGGKHEQYF. CDR3 DNA sequence: TGTGCCAGCAGCTTAGGCGGGGGGAAACACGAGCAGTACTTC.